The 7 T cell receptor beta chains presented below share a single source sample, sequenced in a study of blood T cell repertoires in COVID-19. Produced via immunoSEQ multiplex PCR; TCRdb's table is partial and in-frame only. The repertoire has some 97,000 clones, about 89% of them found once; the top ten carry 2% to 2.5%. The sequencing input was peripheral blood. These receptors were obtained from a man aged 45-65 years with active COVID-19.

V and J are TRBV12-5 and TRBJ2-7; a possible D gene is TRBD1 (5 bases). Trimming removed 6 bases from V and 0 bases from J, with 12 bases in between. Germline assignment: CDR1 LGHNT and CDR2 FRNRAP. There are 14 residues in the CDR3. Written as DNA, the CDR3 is TGTGCTAGTGGGCAGGGTCTTGGCTCCTACGAGCAGTACTTC. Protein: CASGQGLGSYEQYF.

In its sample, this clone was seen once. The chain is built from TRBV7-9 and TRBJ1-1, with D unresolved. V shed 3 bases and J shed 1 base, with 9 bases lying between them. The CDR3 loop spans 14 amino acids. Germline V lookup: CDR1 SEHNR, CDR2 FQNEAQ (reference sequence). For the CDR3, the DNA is TGTGCCAGCAGCTTGGGCAGTTCGAACACTGAAGCTTTCTTT. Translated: CASSLGSSNTEAFF.

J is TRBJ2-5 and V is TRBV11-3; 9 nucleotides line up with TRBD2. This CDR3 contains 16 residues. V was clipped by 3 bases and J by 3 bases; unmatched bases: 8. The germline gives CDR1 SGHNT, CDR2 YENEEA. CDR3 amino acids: CASSLHPSGKEETQYF. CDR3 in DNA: TGTGCCAGCAGCTTGCACCCTAGCGGGAAGGAAGAGACCCAGTACTTC.

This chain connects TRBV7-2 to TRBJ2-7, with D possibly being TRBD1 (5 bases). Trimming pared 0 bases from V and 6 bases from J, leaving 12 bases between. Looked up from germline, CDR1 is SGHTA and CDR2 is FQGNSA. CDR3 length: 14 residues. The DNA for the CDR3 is TGTGCCAGCAGCTTAGCTCATCAGCAGGGCGAGCAGTACGTC. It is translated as CASSLAHQQGEQYV.

CDR3: CASSERRQGRSDEQFF. In DNA form, the CDR3 reads TGTGCCAGCAGTGAACGCCGACAGGGTAGGAGCGATGAGCAGTTCTTC. The chain links TRBV6-1 to TRBJ2-1, with TRBD1 matching over 7 bases. This CDR3 has 16 residues. V lost 2 bases and J lost 8; bases outside the gene matches: 12. The germline V gene encodes CDR1 MNHNS and CDR2 SASEGT.

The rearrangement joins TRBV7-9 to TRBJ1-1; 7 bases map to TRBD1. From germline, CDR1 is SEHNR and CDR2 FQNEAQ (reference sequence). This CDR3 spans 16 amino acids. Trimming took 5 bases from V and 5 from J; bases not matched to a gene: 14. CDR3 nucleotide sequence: TGTGCCAGCAGCCCCCACGGGCAGGGGGTGACGACTGAAGCTTTCTTT. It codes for CASSPHGQGVTTEAFF.

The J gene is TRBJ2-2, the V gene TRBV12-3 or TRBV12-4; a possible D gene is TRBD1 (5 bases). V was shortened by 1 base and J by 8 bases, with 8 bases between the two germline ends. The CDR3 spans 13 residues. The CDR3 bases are TGTGCCAGCAGTTTAGGGGGCCCGGGGGAGCTGTTTTTT. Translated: CASSLGGPGELFF.